The 19 T cell receptor beta chains presented below share a single source sample, sequenced in a study of blood T cell repertoires in COVID-19. Clones were sequenced by immunoSEQ multiplex PCR, and TCRdb holds only the in-frame ones, with some missing. Of 90,000 or so clones detected, around 91% appear once; the ten largest clones hold more than 6%. The sequencing input was peripheral blood. These receptors were obtained from a man aged 18 to 35 with COVID-19, enrolled during active disease.

V and J are TRBV2 and TRBJ1-4; possibly TRBD1 for D (5 bases). V gave up 6 bases and J gave up 8 bases, with 13 bases separating them. Germline V gene lookup returns CDR1 SNHLY and CDR2 FYNNEI. CDR3 size: 13 residues. CDR3 in DNA: TGTGCCAGCAGCCCCCACGGGGGAGAAAAACTGTTTTTT. It specifies CASSPHGGEKLFF. Variable domain in full (rest from reference TRBV2 and TRBJ1-4): EPEVTQTPSHQVTQMGQEVILRCVPISNHLYFYWYRQILGQKVEFLVSFYNNEISEKSEIFDDQFSVERPDGSNFTLKIRSTKLEDSAMYFCASSPHGGEKLFFGSGTQLSVL.

The V and J genes are TRBV3-1 (or the pseudogene TRBV3-2) and TRBJ2-7; the D is unclear. Trimming removed 3 bases from V and 0 bases from J, with 3 bases in between. The CDR3 totals 12 residues. Germline CDR1 and CDR2: LGHDT and YNNKEL (reference sequence). CDR3 in amino acids: CASSQSSYEQYF. The CDR3 bases are TGTGCCAGCAGCCAGAGCTCCTACGAGCAGTACTTC.

V gene TRBV27 combines with J gene TRBJ2-7; 12 bases fit TRBD2. Germline CDR1 reads MNHEY; CDR2 reads SMNVEV (reference sequence). Unmatched junction bases numbered 0, after V lost 3 bases and J lost 3 bases. The CDR3 contains 14 residues. CDR3 residues: CASSLTSGSYEQYF. The CDR3, as DNA: TGTGCCAGCAGTTTGACTAGCGGGAGCTACGAGCAGTACTTC.

V usage is TRBV11-2 and J usage is TRBJ2-1, with 13 bases fitting TRBD2. The trim removed 8 bases at V and 8 bases at J, leaving 6 bases unmatched. The CDR3 is 14 amino acids. Looked up from germline, CDR1 is SGHAT and CDR2 is FQNNGV. CDR3 protein: CASERTSGSYEQFF. For the CDR3, the DNA is TGTGCCAGCGAACGGACTAGCGGGAGCTATGAGCAGTTCTTC.

The table lists this clone with a few counts. V and J are TRBV29-1 and TRBJ2-7; TRBD1 agrees at 7 bases. Germline trimming cut 5 bases from V and 0 bases from J; bases unmatched to any gene: 16. Germline loops: CDR1 SQVTM, CDR2 ANQGSEA. This CDR3 is 17 amino acids long. Here the CDR3 DNA reads TGCAGCGTTATGAACAGGGGCATTGCTAGCCCCTCCTACGAGCAGTACTTC. This gives the protein CSVMNRGIASPSYEQYF.

The chain combines TRBV2 with TRBJ2-3, with D perhaps TRBD2 (5 bases). Per germline, CDR1 SNHLY and CDR2 FYNNEI. V lost 4 bases, J lost 5 bases, and 16 bases lay in between. CDR3 size: 15 residues. In DNA form, the CDR3 reads TGTGCCAGCAGTGGGCTTTCCCGGGCGGGAGATACGCAGTATTTT. Its protein is CASSGLSRAGDTQYF.

The chain recombines TRBV30 with TRBJ2-7; 8 positions agree with TRBD1. Germline CDR1 GTSNPN, CDR2 SVGIG (reference sequence). The CDR3 totals 16 residues. V dropped 3 bases and J dropped 0; count of bases not matched to a gene: 10. Written as DNA, the CDR3 is TGTGCCTGGAGGGGGGGACAGGCCCCTAGCTCCTACGAGCAGTACTTC. Its protein is CAWRGGQAPSSYEQYF.

This rearrangement joins TRBV6-1 to TRBJ2-7, with a weak D call TRBD2 (6 bases). Per the germline V gene, CDR1 is MNHNS and CDR2 is SASEGT. With 2 bases removed from V and 8 bases from J, the gap between germline ends came to 25 bases. The CDR3 is 17 amino acids. The CDR3 sequence is CASSEFAPSGTRAQQYF. The CDR3 DNA reads as TGTGCCAGCAGTGAATTCGCCCCCTCCGGGACTCGGGCTCAGCAGTACTTC.

Notes on this clone: This specimen includes other DNA sequences encoding the same CDR3. V usage is TRBV13 and J usage is TRBJ2-7, with D possibly matching TRBD2 (6 bases). This CDR3 region has 14 residues. Looked up from germline, CDR1 is PRHDT and CDR2 is FYEKMQ (reference sequence). V was trimmed by 5 bases and J by 4 bases, leaving 15 bases between them. CDR3 DNA sequence: TGTGCCAGCAGCCTCGGGGGAAGAGGGTACGAGCAGTACTTC. It is translated as CASSLGGRGYEQYF.

The chain uses TRBV28 and TRBJ1-2, with D possibly being TRBD1 (5 bases). This CDR3 has 12 amino acids. Trimming removed 2 bases at V and 7 bases at J, with 8 bases between. Germline V gene lookup returns CDR1 MDHEN and CDR2 SYDVKM. The CDR3 spells CASSLQGFGYTF. The CDR3 DNA reads as TGTGCCAGCAGTTTACAGGGTTTTGGCTACACCTTC.

The genes are TRBV4-3 and TRBJ2-1, with no clear D. The CDR3 is 16 residues long. Germline lookup yields CDR1 LGHNA and CDR2 YSLEER. Between the trimmed V and J ends, which lost 0 bases and 4 bases, there was a span of 13 bases. The CDR3 DNA sequence: TGCGCCAGCAGCCAAGAAAAAGGCGGTTATTACAATGAGCAGTTCTTC. This sequence encodes CASSQEKGGYYNEQFF.

This chain links TRBV7-3 with TRBJ1-2; D is possibly TRBD1 (5 bases). This CDR3 has 14 amino acids. V was cut by 5 bases and J by 6 bases, with 16 bases left in between. Germline lookup yields CDR1 SGHTA and CDR2 FQGTGA. The CDR3, as DNA: TGTGCCAGCAGCCTAGACCCTGGGGGGAATGGCTACACCTTC. Its protein product is CASSLDPGGNGYTF.

The genes are TRBV19 and TRBJ2-7; TRBD2 matches 7 bases. Germline CDR1 and CDR2: LNHDA and SQIVND (reference sequence). The CDR3 is made up of 13 amino acids. V dropped 4 bases and J dropped 7; count of bases not matched to a gene: 7. In DNA form, the CDR3 reads TGTGCCAGTAGTAGCGGGAGCCCCGGGGAGCAGTACTTC. The encoded protein is CASSSGSPGEQYF.

This chain joins TRBV24-1 and TRBJ2-7; TRBD1 is a possible D gene (6 bases). This CDR3 spans 12 amino acids. With 5 bases removed from V and 5 bases from J, the gap between germline ends came to 9 bases. Germline lookup yields CDR1 KGHDR and CDR2 SFDVKD. CDR3 loop: CATSGGGNEQYF. In DNA, the CDR3 is TGTGCCACCAGTGGAGGGGGTAACGAGCAGTACTTC.

V gene TRBV5-1 combines with J gene TRBJ1-5, with D perhaps TRBD1 (5 bases). Germline values: CDR1 SGHRS, CDR2 YFSETQ. The CDR3 covers 15 residues. V was shortened by 0 bases and J by 6 bases, with 13 bases between the two germline ends. CDR3 in DNA: TGCGCCAGCAGCTTGGCGGGGGGTTTGACTCAGCCCCAGCATTTT. As protein: CASSLAGGLTQPQHF. Full variable domain (remainder filled in from reference TRBV5-1 and TRBJ1-5): KAGVTQTPRYLIKTRGQQVTLSCSPISGHRSVSWYQQTPGQGLQFLFEYFSETQRNKGNFPGRFSGRQFSNSRSEMNVSTLELGDSALYLCASSLAGGLTQPQHFGDGTRLSIL.

This clone was recorded a few times. The chain couples TRBV30 to TRBJ1-5, with no clear D. The CDR3 runs to 12 residues. Germline V gene sequence: CDR1 GTSNPN, CDR2 SVGIG (reference sequence). Trimming removed 3 bases at V and 3 bases at J, with 6 bases between. In DNA form, the CDR3 reads TGTGCCTGGAGCCTTTACAATCAGCCCCAGCATTTT. Translated, it gives CAWSLYNQPQHF.

This clone was recorded only once. The rearrangement joins TRBV7-2 to TRBJ1-2; D call uncertain. The CDR3 consists of 11 residues. V was pared by 0 bases and J by 9 bases, with 5 bases between. Per the germline V gene, CDR1 is SGHTA and CDR2 is FQGNSA. The CDR3 protein is CASSLARRYTF. CDR3 nucleotides: TGTGCCAGCAGCTTAGCGAGGCGCTACACCTTC. The full variable domain, completed using reference TRBV7-2 and TRBJ1-2, is GAGVSQSPSNKVTEKGKDVELRCDPISGHTALYWYRQSLGQGLEFLIYFQGNSAPDKSGLPSDRFSAERTGGSVSTLTIQRTQQEDSAVYLCASSLARRYTFGSGTRLTVV.

The V call is TRBV9, the J call TRBJ2-7; 11 nucleotides align to TRBD2. The ends lost 4 bases at V and 7 bases at J; junction bases unmatched: 4. The CDR3 has 13 amino acids. Germline CDR1 SGDLS, CDR2 YYNGEE. This CDR3 is CASSPGLAVEQYF. The CDR3, as DNA: TGTGCCAGCAGCCCGGGACTAGCGGTTGAGCAGTACTTC.

The genes are TRBV6-2 or TRBV6-3 and TRBJ2-1; TRBD2 matches 10 bases. Germline loops: CDR1 MNHEY, CDR2 SVGEGT. The length of the CDR3 is 14 residues. V trimming: 5 bases; J trimming: 7 bases; junction bases outside the gene matches: 5. The CDR3 bases are TGTGCCAGCAGTACGGGACTAGCGCTAAATGAGCAGTTCTTC. Encoded protein: CASSTGLALNEQFF.